These 15 T cell receptor beta chains originate from one sample sequenced in a study of blood T cell repertoires in COVID-19 (dated by TCRdb to about 2020). The receptor library was made with the immunoSEQ multiplex PCR assay. The table comes from immuneACCESS by way of TCRdb, which keeps in-frame sequences with V and J called. Part of the clones is missing from these tables; in studies checked, under half for an unresolved V gene and the rest for unknown reasons. This sample has roughly 150,000 clones in its table, and around 74% of those were observed once. 2.5% to 3% of the sample is held by the ten biggest clonotypes. The specimen was peripheral blood. Every receptor here comes from a man between 65 and 80 years old with acute or convalescent COVID-19.

The chain joins TRBV6-1 to TRBJ1-4, with TRBD1 identical over 10 bases. Germline V CDR1 and CDR2: MNHNS, SASEGT. J lost 5 bases, V lost 4 bases, and 7 bases had no gene match. CDR3 length: 16 amino acids. The CDR3 DNA reads as TGTGCCAGCAGTGCGTCCTGGACAGGGGGGAATGAAAAACTGTTTTTT. Translation: CASSASWTGGNEKLFF.

J is TRBJ2-3 and V is TRBV6-6; 9 nucleotides match TRBD2. The CDR3 extends over 15 amino acids. CDR1 and CDR2 from the germline V gene are MNHNY and SVGAGI (reference sequence). Unmatched junction bases numbered 7, after V lost 7 bases and J lost 2 bases. The CDR3 protein is CASIGLAKDTDTQYF. In nucleotides, the CDR3 is TGTGCCAGCATTGGACTAGCGAAAGACACAGATACGCAGTATTTT.

The chain joins TRBV24-1 to TRBJ1-5; D is unclear. Trimming left V 1 base short and J 3 bases short, with 6 bases between. Germline CDR1 and CDR2: KGHDR and SFDVKD. The CDR3 is made up of 14 amino acids. CDR3 residues: CATSDFSVNQPQHF. CDR3 coding DNA: TGTGCCACCAGTGATTTTAGCGTCAATCAGCCCCAGCATTTT.

This chain joins TRBV19 and TRBJ1-4; D might be TRBD1 (6 bases). This CDR3 has 15 residues. With 1 base removed from V and 6 bases from J, the gap between germline ends came to 12 bases. The germline V gene has CDR1 LNHDA and CDR2 SQIVND (reference sequence). The CDR3 protein is CASSIVEAGDEKLFF. The CDR3, as DNA: TGTGCCAGTAGTATAGTCGAGGCAGGGGATGAAAAACTGTTTTTT.

The count of this clone is one. V is TRBV24-1 and J is TRBJ2-5; 9 nucleotides align to TRBD2. This CDR3 spans 15 amino acids. CDR1 KGHDR and CDR2 SFDVKD come from the germline V gene. The trim removed 5 bases at V and 1 base at J, leaving 4 bases unmatched. The CDR3 loop is CATSAAGGPQETQYF. The CDR3 DNA reads as TGTGCCACCAGTGCGGCGGGGGGGCCCCAAGAGACCCAGTACTTC.

The V call is TRBV10-3, the J call TRBJ2-5; TRBD1 might be the D (6 bases). V was cut by 8 bases and J by 0 bases, with 10 bases left in between. Germline values: CDR1 ENHRY, CDR2 SYGVKD. This CDR3 region has 13 residues. The CDR3 loop is CAIGGQNQETQYF. The CDR3 DNA is TGTGCCATCGGCGGACAGAACCAAGAGACCCAGTACTTC.

This rearrangement joins TRBV30 to TRBJ1-1, with 7 nucleotides matching TRBD1. Germline values: CDR1 GTSNPN, CDR2 SVGIG (reference sequence). V gave up 3 bases and J gave up 1 base; unmatched junction bases: 5. This CDR3 has 14 amino acids. CDR3 in DNA: TGTGCCTGGAGGGGGAGGACAGGGAACACTGAAGCTTTCTTT. As protein: CAWRGRTGNTEAFF. Variable domain in full (rest from reference TRBV30 and TRBJ1-1): SQTIHQWPATLVQPVGSPLSLECTVEGTSNPNLYWYRQAAGRGLQLLFYSVGIGQISSEVPQNLSASRPQDRQFILSSKKLLLSDSGFYLCAWRGRTGNTEAFFGQGTRLTVV.

The chain links TRBV7-2 to TRBJ1-5, with 9 bases fitting TRBD1. Germline lookup yields CDR1 SGHTA and CDR2 FQGNSA. Trimming took 3 bases from V and 2 from J; bases not matched to a gene: 2. This CDR3 is built from 15 residues. The CDR3 reads CASSLDRGRNQPQHF. CDR3 nucleotide sequence: TGTGCCAGCAGCTTGGACAGGGGCCGCAATCAGCCCCAGCATTTT.

The J gene is TRBJ2-7, the V gene TRBV19; TRBD2 matches at 8 bases. The CDR3 length is 13 residues. With 7 bases clipped from V and 7 bases from J, the junction kept 9 bases outside the gene matches. Germline-derived CDR1 and CDR2 are LNHDA and SQIVND (reference sequence). The CDR3 region is CASMAGTRGEQYF. The CDR3 DNA follows: TGTGCCAGTATGGCCGGGACTAGGGGAGAGCAGTACTTC.

The J gene is TRBJ1-6, the V gene TRBV11-2, with 7 bases matching TRBD1. There are 14 residues in the CDR3. Trimming at V came to 4 bases and at J to 6 bases, leaving 3 bases not matched to a gene. CDR1 is SGHAT, CDR2 FQNNGV, per germline. In nucleotides, the CDR3 is TGTGCCAGCAGCTCCGGACAGGTTAATTCACCCCTCCACTTT. Protein sequence: CASSSGQVNSPLHF.

V and J are TRBV7-9 and TRBJ2-2, with D uncertain. This CDR3 spans 14 amino acids. Germline V CDR1 and CDR2: SEHNR, FQNEAQ (reference sequence). Trimming stripped 3 bases from V and 2 bases from J, with 7 bases between. The CDR3, as DNA: TGTGCCAGCAGCTTCCTTAATAACACCGGGGAGCTGTTTTTT. Its translation: CASSFLNNTGELFF.

The chain is built from TRBV29-1 and TRBJ2-3, with D unclear. This CDR3 has 10 residues. Germline values: CDR1 SQVTM, CDR2 ANQGSEA. V lost 6 bases and J lost 7, with 8 bases in between. DNA of the CDR3: TGCAGCGTGGTCCAGAATACGCAGTATTTT. It codes for CSVVQNTQYF.

The V gene is TRBV30, the J gene TRBJ2-1; TRBD1 aligns across 7 bases. J gave up 6 bases and V 6 bases, and 8 bases lay outside the gene matches. From germline, CDR1 is GTSNPN and CDR2 SVGIG (reference sequence). The CDR3 runs 13 residues. The CDR3 DNA sequence: TGTGCCTGCCGGGACAGCGCAGGCAATGAGCAGTTCTTC. Its translation is CACRDSAGNEQFF.

The rearrangement uses TRBV6-5 and TRBJ2-1; 7 nucleotides match TRBD2. Germline CDR1 MNHEY, CDR2 SVGAGI. Trimming took 2 bases from V and 5 from J; bases not matched to a gene: 6. This CDR3 is 15 amino acids long. CDR3: CASSYRRELHNEQFF. The CDR3 DNA reads TGTGCCAGCAGTTACAGGCGGGAGTTGCACAATGAGCAGTTCTTC.

In this sample, this clone turned up a few times. DNA of the CDR3: TGTGCCAGCAGTGAGGTACAGGGCCCATCTGGAAACACCATATATTTT. It specifies CASSEVQGPSGNTIYF. V and J are TRBV2 and TRBJ1-3, with D possibly being TRBD1 (6 bases). V was cut by 3 bases and J by 1 base, with 13 bases left in between. Germline V gene sequence: CDR1 SNHLY, CDR2 FYNNEI. CDR3 size: 16 residues.